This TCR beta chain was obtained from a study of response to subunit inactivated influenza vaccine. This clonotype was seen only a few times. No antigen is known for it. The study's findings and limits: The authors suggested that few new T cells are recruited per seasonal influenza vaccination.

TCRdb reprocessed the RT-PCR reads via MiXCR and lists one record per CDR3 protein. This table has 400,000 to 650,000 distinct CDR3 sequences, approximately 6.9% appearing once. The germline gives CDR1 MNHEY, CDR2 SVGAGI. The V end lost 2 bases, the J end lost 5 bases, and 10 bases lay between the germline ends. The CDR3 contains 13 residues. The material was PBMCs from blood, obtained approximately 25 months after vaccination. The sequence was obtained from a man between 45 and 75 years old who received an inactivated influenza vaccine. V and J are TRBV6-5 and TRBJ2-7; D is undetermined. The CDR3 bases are TGTGCCAGCAGTTACGCTTCTGGACACGAGCAGTACTTC. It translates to CASSYASGHEQYF.